The 28 T cell receptor beta chains below were found in one sample sequenced in a study of T cells in Graves' hyperthyroidism and ophthalmopathy. Researchers took RNA transcripts and amplified the TCR beta CDR3 regions from them. A first-round RT-PCR of the TCR CDR3 used the HTBI primer set. TCRdb reanalysed the multiplex PCR reads using MiXCR and keeps one entry per CDR3 protein. The sample has hundreds of thousands of distinct CDR3 sequences; around 15% are singletons. Material for sequencing was blood. The receptors derive from a woman in her thirties or forties with Graves' ophthalmopathy.

The sample holds many counts of this clonotype. V gene TRBV27 combines with J gene TRBJ2-7; 9 bases fit TRBD1. Trimming removed 5 bases from V and 1 base from J; junction bases left unmatched: 3. CDR3 size: 14 residues. In germline, CDR1 is MNHEY, CDR2 SMNVEV (reference sequence). CDR3: CASSRTGDSYEQYF. As DNA, the CDR3 is TGTGCCAGCAGTCGGACAGGGGATTCCTACGAGCAGTACTTC.

This clonotype was seen more than once but under ten times. The J gene is TRBJ2-1, the V gene TRBV14; tentatively, D is TRBD2 (5 bases). CDR3 length: 15 residues. The V end was cut by 0 bases, the J end by 9 bases, with 15 bases between. CDR1 SGHDN and CDR2 FVKESK come from the germline V gene. CDR3 DNA sequence: TGTGCCAGCAGCCAAGATGATCGCCGAGAGGGTGAGCAGTTCTTC. As protein: CASSQDDRREGEQFF.

The chain has TRBV4-1 and TRBJ1-2; D is perhaps TRBD1 (6 bases). Trimming took off 8 bases at V and 4 bases at J, with 14 bases between the two ends. CDR3 length equals 13 residues. Germline CDR1 reads MGHRA; CDR2 reads YSYEKL. CDR3 bases: TGCGCCAGCGGCGGCGGGGGCGGCTATGGCTACACCTTC. Translation gives CASGGGGGYGYTF.

The rearrangement joins TRBV9 to TRBJ1-4; 8 bases align to TRBD1. Unmatched junction bases numbered 13, after V lost 3 bases and J lost 6 bases. Germline lookup yields CDR1 SGDLS and CDR2 YYNGEE. This CDR3 spans 17 amino acids. In nucleotides, the CDR3 is TGTGCCAGCAGCGCCCGACAGGGGACAGGAGTTGATGAAAAACTGTTTTTT. Translation gives CASSARQGTGVDEKLFF.

V usage is TRBV6-2 or TRBV6-3 and J usage is TRBJ1-4; D uncertain. Trimming took off 6 bases at V and 8 bases at J, with 10 bases between the two ends. This CDR3 region has 12 residues. Per germline, CDR1 MNHEY and CDR2 SVGEGT. CDR3 DNA: TGTGCCAGCAGCCAAATACGGGAAAAACTGTTTTTT. Its translation: CASSQIREKLFF.

In this sample, this clonotype turned up a few times. The chain joins TRBV27 to TRBJ2-5; 7 positions agree with TRBD2. J gave up 1 base and V 0 bases, and 5 bases lay outside the gene matches. The CDR3 contains 16 residues. Germline V lookup: CDR1 MNHEY, CDR2 SMNVEV (reference sequence). The CDR3 nucleotides are TGTGCCAGCAGTTTATCGGGCGGGGGAGTCCAAGAGACCCAGTACTTC. It encodes CASSLSGGGVQETQYF.

This clonotype was observed many times. The chain couples TRBV5-5 to TRBJ1-2; TRBD1 agrees at 7 bases. The CDR3 is 13 amino acids. Germline lookup yields CDR1 SGHKS and CDR2 YYEKEE (reference sequence). The V segment lost 5 bases and the J segment 6 bases; nucleotides outside the gene matches: 7. CDR3 nucleotide sequence: TGTGCCAGCAGTCGGACAGGAACAAATGGCTACACCTTC. Amino acid sequence: CASSRTGTNGYTF.

This clonotype was observed many times. The chain employs TRBV28 and TRBJ1-6; D perhaps matches TRBD1 (5 bases). The CDR3 is 15 residues long. Per germline, CDR1 MDHEN and CDR2 SYDVKM. Deletions cut 2 bases from V and 5 bases from J, with 10 bases between. CDR3 nucleotide sequence: TGTGCCAGCAGTTTAGACAGAGGGGATAATTCACCCCTCCACTTT. Translating it yields CASSLDRGDNSPLHF.

This clonotype was observed many times. The chain joins TRBV20-1 to TRBJ2-3, with TRBD2 identical over 8 bases. The CDR3 loop spans 14 amino acids. CDR1 is DFQATT, CDR2 SNEGSKA, per germline (reference sequence). The junction had 8 bases not matched to a gene; V was cut back by 5 bases and J by 4 bases. CDR3 region: CSAVSGGPPDTQYF. The CDR3 bases are TGCAGTGCTGTGTCGGGGGGGCCCCCAGATACGCAGTATTTT.

This clonotype was detected ten times or more. The rearrangement uses TRBV7-6 and TRBJ2-1; tentatively, D is TRBD1 (5 bases). Per the germline V gene, CDR1 is SGHVS and CDR2 is FNYEAQ. CDR3 size: 16 residues. V lost 1 base and J 2 bases, leaving 12 bases between the germline ends. CDR3 in amino acids: CASSLDTGRAYNEQFF. The CDR3, as DNA: TGTGCCAGCAGCTTAGATACGGGCAGGGCCTACAATGAGCAGTTCTTC.

This clonotype showed up many times. V and J are TRBV7-8 and TRBJ1-1, with TRBD1 as a possible D gene (6 bases). Trimming took off 5 bases at V and 4 bases at J, with 17 bases between the two ends. CDR1 and CDR2 from the germline V gene are SGHVS and FQNEAQ. This CDR3 has 15 residues. The CDR3 DNA follows: TGTGCCAGCAGCCCCTACAGGGTTCGCTTCACTGAAGCTTTCTTT. Translation: CASSPYRVRFTEAFF.

The rearrangement uses TRBV28 and TRBJ1-2; D gene ambiguous. This CDR3 has 14 amino acids. The germline CDR1 and CDR2 sequences are MDHEN and SYDVKM. Deletions cut 3 bases from V and 3 bases from J, with 11 bases between. Here the CDR3 reads CASSFGDGYYGYTF. CDR3 bases: TGTGCCAGCAGTTTTGGCGACGGGTACTATGGCTACACCTTC.

This clonotype showed up many times. The chain couples TRBV2 to TRBJ2-2, with D possibly matching TRBD1 (5 bases). CDR1 and CDR2 from the germline V gene are SNHLY and FYNNEI. The CDR3 is 11 residues long. V was shortened by 10 bases and J by 5 bases, with 8 bases between the two germline ends. The CDR3 protein is CAIQATGELFF. Written as DNA, the CDR3 is TGTGCCATACAGGCGACCGGGGAGCTGTTTTTT.

Ten or more counts support this clonotype. This chain links TRBV5-1 with TRBJ2-7; possible D gene TRBD1, 6 bases. Germline-derived CDR1 and CDR2 are SGHRS and YFSETQ. This CDR3 is 15 amino acids long. The V end was cut by 0 bases, the J end by 0 bases, with 10 bases between. The DNA for the CDR3 is TGCGCCAGCAGCTTGGGGACAGTGAGCTCCTACGAGCAGTACTTC. This sequence encodes CASSLGTVSSYEQYF.

This clonotype was counted a few times. The J gene is TRBJ2-7, the V gene TRBV20-1, with D tentatively TRBD2 (5 bases). Per germline, CDR1 DFQATT and CDR2 SNEGSKA (reference sequence). The CDR3 is 10 amino acids. Deletions cut 6 bases from V and 11 bases from J, with 14 bases between. CDR3 coding DNA: TGCAGTGCACTCAGGCACGGGGAGTACTTC. Translated: CSALRHGEYF.

This clonotype has a count of ten or more. The chain links TRBV6-6 to TRBJ2-5; D is undetermined. V lost 0 bases and J lost 4, with 6 bases in between. The CDR3 is made up of 13 amino acids. The germline gives CDR1 MNHNY, CDR2 SVGAGI (reference sequence). DNA of the CDR3: TGTGCCAGCAGTTACTCGGTGGGAGAGACCCAGTACTTC. Its translation: CASSYSVGETQYF.

Notes on this clonotype: A much more abundant neighbour one base away suggests this may be a read error. J is TRBJ2-1 and V is TRBV20-1; 12 positions agree with TRBD2. CDR1 DFQATT and CDR2 SNEGSKA come from the germline V gene (reference sequence). The CDR3 spans 15 residues. J was trimmed by 10 bases and V by 3 bases; bases with no gene match: 10. The CDR3, as DNA: TGCAGTGCTAGCAGACTAGCGGGAGTCTCTAGGGAGCAGTTCTTC. This codes for CSASRLAGVSREQFF.

J is TRBJ2-1 and V is TRBV10-3; 8 bases fit TRBD2. V shed 4 bases and J 4 bases; nucleotides not matched to a gene: 3. Germline V gene data show CDR1 as ENHRY and CDR2 as SYGVKD. This CDR3 has 14 residues. CDR3 bases: TGTGCCATCAGTGCCGGGACTAGTTACAATGAGCAGTTCTTC. It specifies CAISAGTSYNEQFF.

This clonotype was counted at least ten times. The chain couples TRBV28 to TRBJ1-5; no definite D call. Trimming removed 6 bases at V and 11 bases at J, with 20 bases between. Germline V lookup: CDR1 MDHEN, CDR2 SYDVKM. The CDR3 extends over 14 amino acids. This CDR3 reads CASREGSSVISQHF. The CDR3, as DNA: TGTGCCAGCAGGGAGGGCTCCTCGGTTATCTCCCAGCATTTT.

This clonotype was seen repeatedly, ten times or more. The chain combines TRBV6-1 with TRBJ1-2, with unresolved D. The germline CDR1 and CDR2 sequences are MNHNS and SASEGT. V lost 2 bases to trimming and J lost 2 bases, with 12 bases between them. The CDR3 spans 15 residues. CDR3 DNA: TGTGCCAGCAGTGAACAACATACAGTGAACTATGGCTACACCTTC. This gives the protein CASSEQHTVNYGYTF.

This clonotype was seen repeatedly, ten times or more. The chain combines TRBV6-1 with TRBJ2-7, with TRBD2 identical over 8 bases. Germline V CDR1 and CDR2: MNHNS, SASEGT. Trimming cost V 5 bases and J 2 bases; bases outside gene matches: 5. CDR3 size: 14 residues. Here the CDR3 reads CASSLDSGTYEQYF. The DNA for the CDR3 is TGTGCCAGCAGTTTGGATAGCGGGACCTACGAGCAGTACTTC.

The rearrangement uses TRBV20-1 and TRBJ2-1; D possibly corresponds to TRBD2 (7 bases). The CDR3 sequence is 14 residues long. Trimming pared 2 bases from V and 5 bases from J, leaving 13 bases between. The germline gives CDR1 DFQATT, CDR2 SNEGSKA (reference sequence). The CDR3 spells CSARFSRGHNEQFF. The CDR3 DNA sequence: TGCAGTGCTAGATTTTCGCGGGGGCACAATGAGCAGTTCTTC.

The table lists this clonotype with many counts. CDR3 sequence: CASSEAGRNQPQHF. The CDR3 nucleotides read TGTGCCAGCAGTGAAGCGGGCAGGAATCAGCCCCAGCATTTT. V and J are TRBV6-1 and TRBJ1-5, with unresolved D. V lost 0 bases and J 4 bases, leaving 7 bases between the germline ends. Germline CDR1 is MNHNS and CDR2 is SASEGT. CDR3 length: 14 residues.

This clonotype showed up many times. The chain employs TRBV12-3 or TRBV12-4 and TRBJ2-3, with TRBD1 matching 9 bases. Trimming took 5 bases from V and 3 from J; bases not matched to a gene: 6. The CDR3 totals 15 residues. The CDR3 loop reads CASSPGQGVTDTQYF. Written as DNA, the CDR3 is TGTGCCAGCAGTCCGGGACAGGGCGTTACAGATACGCAGTATTTT.

The chain carries TRBV10-3 and TRBJ1-1; 7 positions agree with TRBD1. After removal of 4 bases from V and 6 bases from J, the junction contained 5 bases not matched to a gene. This CDR3 is 13 amino acids long. Looked up from germline, CDR1 is ENHRY and CDR2 is SYGVKD. In DNA form, the CDR3 reads TGTGCCATCAGTGCTGGGACAGAAGCTGAAGCTTTCTTT. Its protein is CAISAGTEAEAFF.

The chain joins TRBV7-9 to TRBJ1-2; maybe TRBD1 (5 bases). V gave up 1 base and J gave up 3 bases, with 12 bases separating them. The CDR3 is made up of 15 amino acids. The germline V gene has CDR1 SEHNR and CDR2 FQNEAQ (reference sequence). CDR3 sequence: CASSLGAGLDYGYTF. CDR3 DNA sequence: TGTGCCAGCAGCTTAGGTGCAGGGTTGGACTATGGCTACACCTTC.

This clonotype was detected a few times. The V gene is TRBV9, the J gene TRBJ1-2; D may be TRBD1 (5 bases). This CDR3 is 18 amino acids long. Trimming shortened V by 2 bases and J by 4 bases, and 24 bases separated the two germline ends. Germline CDR1 is SGDLS and CDR2 is YYNGEE. CDR3: CASSVRASGTVAGYGYTF. The CDR3 coding sequence is TGTGCCAGCAGCGTTCGCGCATCCGGGACCGTGGCGGGCTATGGCTACACCTTC.

This clonotype was seen repeatedly, ten times or more. The chain links TRBV27 to TRBJ1-4; D possibly corresponds to TRBD1 (5 bases). The CDR3 is 13 amino acids. Trimming took off 3 bases at V and 8 bases at J, with 10 bases between the two ends. Per germline, CDR1 MNHEY and CDR2 SMNVEV (reference sequence). The DNA for the CDR3 is TGTGCCAGCAGTTTGGGGGTTGGAGAAAAACTGTTTTTT. Protein: CASSLGVGEKLFF.